What follows are 18 T cell receptor beta chains derived from one specimen sequenced in a study of shared clonotypes between healthy human individuals. Libraries were prepared by immunoSEQ multiplex PCR; TCRdb keeps only in-frame clonotypes and omits some of them. The table lists roughly 2,000,000 clones, approximately 94% of them singletons. CD45RO-negative cells were positively selected for CCR7, leaving out terminally differentiated effector memory CD45RA+ cells. Sequences were obtained from naive CD8+ T cells sorted from blood. Every receptor here comes from a man aged 18 to 29 in good health.

The chain couples TRBV27 to TRBJ2-7, with no clear D. The CDR3 sequence is 13 residues long. The V end was cut by 6 bases, the J end by 5 bases, with 14 bases between. Germline CDR1 and CDR2: MNHEY and SMNVEV (reference sequence). The CDR3 DNA reads TGTGCCAGCAGCCCCTCTCGAGGACACGAGCAGTACTTC. Translating it yields CASSPSRGHEQYF.

This clone was observed a single time. The chain is built from TRBV27 and TRBJ2-1, with a weak D call TRBD1 (6 bases). The ends were cut back, 7 bases at V and 1 base at J, with 11 bases in the middle. The CDR3 is 14 amino acids. CDR1 MNHEY and CDR2 SMNVEV come from the germline V gene (reference sequence). The CDR3 bases are TGTGCCAGCAATCATCAGGGGTCCTACAATGAGCAGTTCTTC. Protein sequence: CASNHQGSYNEQFF.

The genes are TRBV25-1 and TRBJ2-5; TRBD1 matches 7 bases. The CDR3 length is 16 residues. V was pared by 2 bases and J by 4 bases, with 10 bases of the junction left unmatched. CDR1 is MGHDK and CDR2 is SYGVNS in the germline V gene. CDR3 in amino acids: CASSEGWWDSRETQYF. For the CDR3, the DNA is TGTGCCAGCAGTGAAGGTTGGTGGGACAGTCGAGAGACCCAGTACTTC.

The chain uses TRBV7-9 and TRBJ1-1; D not resolved. The CDR3 spans 12 residues. CDR1 is SEHNR, CDR2 FQNEAQ, per germline (reference sequence). V was pared by 5 bases and J by 8 bases, with 12 bases between. The CDR3 here is CASSLPRPEAFF. CDR3 DNA sequence: TGTGCCAGCAGCCTCCCTCGGCCCGAAGCTTTCTTT.

The chain joins TRBV7-9 to TRBJ2-1; D may be TRBD2 (5 bases). This CDR3 comprises 15 residues. V lost 5 bases and J 0 bases, leaving 11 bases between the germline ends. Per the germline V gene, CDR1 is SEHNR and CDR2 is FQNEAQ (reference sequence). The CDR3 protein is CASSLGEYSYNEQFF. The DNA of the CDR3 is TGTGCCAGCAGCCTTGGGGAGTACTCCTACAATGAGCAGTTCTTC.

The rearrangement joins TRBV4-3 to TRBJ2-7; no clear D gene. CDR3 length: 13 amino acids. The V gene lost 0 bases and the J gene lost 5 bases, with 8 bases spanning the gap. Germline CDR1 reads LGHNA; CDR2 reads YSLEER. The chain's CDR3 is CASSQDRFHEQYF. The CDR3 DNA is TGCGCCAGCAGCCAAGACAGGTTCCACGAGCAGTACTTC.

The chain recombines TRBV6-1 with TRBJ1-2, with no clear D. Trimming cost V 2 bases and J 4 bases, with 8 bases left between them. CDR3 length equals 13 residues. The germline gives CDR1 MNHNS, CDR2 SASEGT. For the CDR3, the DNA is TGTGCCAGCAGTGAAAAGGGATCCTATGGCTACACCTTC. It encodes CASSEKGSYGYTF.

This chain links TRBV27 with TRBJ2-7, with 13 positions matching TRBD2. This CDR3 is 14 amino acids long. Germline V gene sequence: CDR1 MNHEY, CDR2 SMNVEV (reference sequence). J lost 4 bases, V lost 6 bases, and 3 bases had no gene match. CDR3: CASSWGLAGYEQYF. Written as DNA, the CDR3 is TGTGCCAGCAGCTGGGGACTAGCGGGGTACGAGCAGTACTTC.

This chain links TRBV12-5 with TRBJ2-7; no clear D. Germline V gene sequence: CDR1 LGHNT, CDR2 FRNRAP. Between the trimmed V and J ends, which lost 0 bases and 2 bases, there was a span of 8 bases. The CDR3 length is 14 residues. For the CDR3, the DNA is TGTGCTAGTGGTTTGGTGGATTGCCCCTACGAGCAGTACTTC. Residues: CASGLVDCPYEQYF.

Concerning this clone itself: The same CDR3 also results from other DNA sequences found in this sample. The J gene is TRBJ2-7, the V gene TRBV2; 7 bases align to TRBD2. Germline lookup yields CDR1 SNHLY and CDR2 FYNNEI. CDR3 size: 13 residues. Trimming took 3 bases from V and 4 from J; bases not matched to a gene: 3. The CDR3 loop is CASSEGGRYEQYF. CDR3 sequence (DNA): TGTGCCAGCAGTGAGGGGGGGAGGTACGAGCAGTACTTC.

The rearrangement joins TRBV5-1 to TRBJ2-5; no firm D call. The CDR3 totals 15 residues. Deletions cut 4 bases from V and 5 bases from J, with 18 bases between. Germline lookup yields CDR1 SGHRS and CDR2 YFSETQ. CDR3 coding DNA: TGCGCCAGCAGCGCTGAAGGTGGAGTTTGGGAGACCCAGTACTTC. Its translation is CASSAEGGVWETQYF.

The gene calls are TRBV5-6 and TRBJ1-1; D is ambiguous. Trimming removed 4 bases from V and 8 bases from J, with 18 bases in between. The CDR3 runs to 14 residues. CDR1 SGHDT and CDR2 YYEEEE come from the germline V gene. The CDR3 reads CASSVWGGGWEAFF. CDR3 coding DNA: TGTGCCAGCAGCGTGTGGGGAGGAGGGTGGGAAGCTTTCTTT.

The chain is built from TRBV4-3 and TRBJ2-7; D call uncertain. Trimming pared 1 base from V and 2 bases from J, leaving 3 bases between. Germline values: CDR1 LGHNA, CDR2 YSLEER. The CDR3 has 12 amino acids. This CDR3 reads CASSQAAYEQYF. CDR3 DNA sequence: TGCGCCAGCAGCCAAGCCGCCTACGAGCAGTACTTC.

In the case of this clone: Additional DNA sequences in this sample encode the identical CDR3. The chain joins TRBV9 to TRBJ2-7; D gene unclear. Germline V lookup: CDR1 SGDLS, CDR2 YYNGEE. The V end lost 0 bases, the J end lost 2 bases, and 9 bases lay between the germline ends. This CDR3 has 14 residues. CDR3 nucleotides: TGTGCCAGCAGCGTAGAGGCAGATACCTACGAGCAGTACTTC. It encodes CASSVEADTYEQYF.

The gene calls are TRBV27 and TRBJ2-7; the D is unclear. Germline CDR1 and CDR2: MNHEY and SMNVEV (reference sequence). Trimming stripped 6 bases from V and 3 bases from J, with 12 bases between. The CDR3 length is 13 residues. The CDR3 DNA reads as TGTGCCAGCAGACTTACCCCCTACTACGAGCAGTACTTC. This encodes CASRLTPYYEQYF.

In the case of this clone: Within the sample, other DNA sequences also encode this same CDR3. This chain connects TRBV4-1 to TRBJ1-1; D not certain. Looked up from germline, CDR1 is MGHRA and CDR2 is YSYEKL. CDR3 length: 14 residues. V lost 0 bases, J lost 0 bases, and 5 bases lay in between. CDR3 DNA: TGCGCCAGCAGCCAAGAACGGATGAACACTGAAGCTTTCTTT. It is translated as CASSQERMNTEAFF.

The gene calls are TRBV27 and TRBJ1-2; 9 nucleotides align to TRBD1. Germline V gene data show CDR1 as MNHEY and CDR2 as SMNVEV (reference sequence). V was pared by 3 bases and J by 6 bases, with 11 bases of the junction left unmatched. This CDR3 has 16 amino acids. The CDR3 region has the DNA TGTGCCAGCAGTTTCGACAGGGGGGGACATCTTAATGGCTACACCTTC. The encoded protein is CASSFDRGGHLNGYTF.

In this sample, this clone turned up a few times. The identical CDR3 is also encoded by other nucleotide sequences in the sample. The chain is built from TRBV9 and TRBJ2-2; no reliable D call. The CDR3 contains 13 residues. With 3 bases removed from V and 0 bases from J, the gap between germline ends came to 3 bases. CDR1 is SGDLS, CDR2 YYNGEE, per germline. The CDR3 region has the DNA TGTGCCAGCAGCGCTTCGAACACCGGGGAGCTGTTTTTT. As protein: CASSASNTGELFF.